These 19 T cell receptor beta chains share one sample of origin, sequenced in a study of response to subunit inactivated influenza vaccine. MiXCR was run by TCRdb on the RT-PCR reads, yielding one entry per CDR3 protein. The repertoire includes about 800,000 distinct CDR3 sequences, approximately 22% of them detected once, and 10% sits in the top ten. The source material was PBMCs from blood, sampled around 5 days after vaccination. These receptors were collected from a man aged 50 or older who received an inactivated influenza vaccine.

The J gene is TRBJ2-5, the V gene TRBV4-1; TRBD2 matches at 7 bases. The germline V gene has CDR1 MGHRA and CDR2 YSYEKL. This CDR3 is 14 amino acids long. The J segment lost 4 bases and the V segment lost 3 bases, leaving 5 bases of the junction unmatched. The CDR3 spells CASSQRLARETQYF. In DNA form, the CDR3 reads TGCGCCAGCAGCCAGCGACTAGCCCGAGAGACCCAGTACTTC.

V gene TRBV12-3 or TRBV12-4 combines with J gene TRBJ1-5, with TRBD1 matching 8 bases. This CDR3 contains 15 residues. V trimming: 3 bases; J trimming: 6 bases; junction bases outside the gene matches: 7. The CDR3 bases are TGTGCCAGCAGTTTTAGGGCAGGGGGCACTCAGCCCCAGCATTTT. It translates to CASSFRAGGTQPQHF.

The chain is built from TRBV10-3 and TRBJ1-4; 7 positions match TRBD1. From germline, CDR1 is ENHRY and CDR2 SYGVKD. V dropped 6 bases and J dropped 2; count of bases not matched to a gene: 9. The CDR3 is 16 amino acids. CDR3 protein: CAISEGQLGTNEKLFF. DNA of the CDR3: TGTGCCATCAGCGAGGGACAGCTGGGCACTAATGAAAAACTGTTTTTT.

V is TRBV2 and J is TRBJ1-5; 8 nucleotides align to TRBD1. The CDR3 is 15 residues long. In germline, CDR1 is SNHLY, CDR2 FYNNEI. The junction had 3 bases not matched to a gene; V was cut back by 4 bases and J by 1 base. CDR3 protein: CASSGRQGSNQPQHF. CDR3 sequence (DNA): TGTGCCAGCAGTGGCCGACAGGGGAGCAATCAGCCCCAGCATTTT.

V and J are TRBV9 and TRBJ2-2; D is uncertain. V was cut by 6 bases and J by 7 bases, with 10 bases left in between. CDR3 length: 12 amino acids. Germline V gene sequence: CDR1 SGDLS, CDR2 YYNGEE. Here the CDR3 DNA reads TGTGCCAGCAATACGGTTGGCGGGGAGCTGTTTTTT. As protein: CASNTVGGELFF.

V usage is TRBV3-1 and J usage is TRBJ2-7, with D unclear. This CDR3 has 14 residues. CDR1 and CDR2 from the germline V gene are LGHDT and YNNKEL (reference sequence). The V gene lost 0 bases and the J gene lost 3 bases, with 9 bases spanning the gap. Here the CDR3 DNA reads TGTGCCAGCAGCCAAGATTTGGTCTACTACGAGCAGTACTTC. This encodes CASSQDLVYYEQYF.

This clonotype was observed a handful of times. J is TRBJ2-5 and V is TRBV2; TRBD2 matches 9 bases. There are 14 residues in the CDR3. CDR1 and CDR2 (germline): SNHLY, FYNNEI. V trimming: 7 bases; J trimming: 5 bases; junction bases outside the gene matches: 8. The CDR3 reads CASKLAGASETQYF. Written as DNA, the CDR3 is TGTGCCAGCAAATTAGCGGGGGCATCTGAGACCCAGTACTTC.

V is TRBV15 and J is TRBJ2-2; tentatively, D is TRBD1 (6 bases). Trimming removed 5 bases from V and 7 bases from J, with 23 bases in between. Germline-derived CDR1 and CDR2 are LNHNV and YYDKDF (reference sequence). The CDR3 is 17 residues long. DNA of the CDR3: TGTGCCACCAGCGGCCGTTTTGGGGGCGTTGAGAACGGGGAGCTGTTTTTT. This sequence encodes CATSGRFGGVENGELFF. The variable domain in full, with the rest retrieved from reference TRBV15 and TRBJ2-2, is DAMVIQNPRYQVTQFGKPVTLSCSQTLNHNVMYWYQQKSSQAPKLLFHYYDKDFNNEADTPDNFQSRRPNTSFCFLDIRSPGLGDTAMYLCATSGRFGGVENGELFFGEGSRLTVL.

The rearrangement uses TRBV7-3 and TRBJ2-1; 9 nucleotides match TRBD2. The germline V gene encodes CDR1 SGHTA and CDR2 FQGTGA. CDR3 length equals 15 residues. The ends lost 1 base at V and 9 bases at J; junction bases unmatched: 7. DNA for the CDR3: TGTGCCAGCAGCTTAAGTCCGCGGGAGGGGCTTGAGCAGTTCTTC. Its translation is CASSLSPREGLEQFF.

The chain uses TRBV29-1 and TRBJ2-5; the D gene is possibly TRBD2 (7 bases). The CDR3 extends over 13 amino acids. Germline V gives CDR1 SQVTM, CDR2 ANQGSEA. Trimming cost V 7 bases and J 1 base, with 13 bases left between them. In DNA form, the CDR3 reads TGCAGCGGAGGGGGGGTAGTCCAAGAGACCCAGTACTTC. This encodes CSGGGVVQETQYF.

V is TRBV20-1 and J is TRBJ2-2; TRBD2 matches 10 bases. CDR3 length: 13 amino acids. CDR1 is DFQATT, CDR2 SNEGSKA, per germline (reference sequence). Germline trimming cut 8 bases from V and 7 bases from J; bases unmatched to any gene: 7. The CDR3 loop reads CSTSGRVGGELFF. Written as DNA, the CDR3 is TGCAGTACGAGCGGGAGGGTTGGCGGGGAGCTGTTTTTT.

V usage is TRBV6-1 and J usage is TRBJ1-6, with D possibly TRBD1 on 6 matching bases. The CDR3 extends over 14 amino acids. Per germline, CDR1 MNHNS and CDR2 SASEGT. The V end was cut by 7 bases, the J end by 9 bases, with 16 bases between. CDR3 bases: TGTGCCAGCACCGGGGGCCGAAATCTTTCACCCCTCCACTTT. Translation: CASTGGRNLSPLHF.

This clonotype has ten or more counts. V usage is TRBV12-3 or TRBV12-4 and J usage is TRBJ2-1; D is unresolved. The CDR3 sequence is 13 residues long. V lost 1 base to trimming and J lost 6 bases, with 7 bases between them. The CDR3 loop is CASSLDHGNEQFF. Here the CDR3 DNA reads TGTGCCAGCAGTTTAGACCACGGCAATGAGCAGTTCTTC.

With regard to this clonotype: The junction departs from germline at one end; a sequencing error may be responsible. The V call is TRBV11-2, the J call TRBJ1-5; D is possibly TRBD1 (6 bases). Germline V gene sequence: CDR1 SGHAT, CDR2 FQNNGV. The CDR3 spans 16 residues. The CDR3 coding sequence is TGTGCTAGCAGCTTAGCATCCGGGGGCGCTGGGCAGCCCCAGCATTTT. It specifies CASSLASGGAGQPQHF.

This clonotype was seen a few times. The chain joins TRBV7-8 to TRBJ2-1; 7 bases fit TRBD2. The CDR3 has 17 residues. V was clipped by 1 base and J by 4 bases; unmatched bases: 10. CDR1 is SGHVS, CDR2 FQNEAQ, per germline. The CDR3 bases are TGTGCCAGCAGCTTAGTAAGAGCTAGCGGCCGGTACAATGAGCAGTTCTTC. Protein: CASSLVRASGRYNEQFF.

The sample holds a few counts of this clonotype. The rearrangement links TRBV20-1 to TRBJ2-6; D not certain. Germline loops: CDR1 DFQATT, CDR2 SNEGSKA (reference sequence). Trimming took 5 bases from V and 2 from J, leaving 10 bases between them. The CDR3 consists of 14 residues. The CDR3 DNA reads as TGCAGTGCTGAAAGCGAGACTGGGGCCAACGTCCTGACTTTC. Amino acids: CSAESETGANVLTF.

V usage is TRBV6-1 and J usage is TRBJ1-1, with a weak D call TRBD1 (6 bases). CDR3 length: 15 amino acids. Germline V gene sequence: CDR1 MNHNS, CDR2 SASEGT. V was clipped by 2 bases and J by 3 bases, with 13 bases between them. The CDR3 protein is CASSEWGGLDTEAFF. The CDR3 DNA is TGTGCCAGCAGTGAATGGGGGGGCTTGGACACTGAAGCTTTCTTT.

The chain employs TRBV18 and TRBJ2-2; perhaps TRBD2 as D (6 bases). The CDR3 contains 17 residues. V was clipped by 0 bases and J by 2 bases, with 13 bases between them. Germline V gene sequence: CDR1 KGHSH, CDR2 LQKENI. CDR3 residues: CASSPPLGTPNTGELFF. The CDR3 nucleotides are TGTGCCAGCTCACCACCGCTAGGGACTCCTAACACCGGGGAGCTGTTTTTT.

This chain joins TRBV2 and TRBJ2-1, with D tentatively TRBD1 (6 bases). The ends were cut back, 2 bases at V and 0 bases at J, with 8 bases in the middle. Germline V gene lookup returns CDR1 SNHLY and CDR2 FYNNEI. The CDR3 totals 15 residues. The chain's CDR3 is CASSEQGSSYNEQFF. CDR3 nucleotide sequence: TGTGCCAGCAGTGAACAGGGGAGCTCCTACAATGAGCAGTTCTTC.